This TCR beta chain was captured in a study of blood T cell repertoires in COVID-19. Across the whole study: Samples of COVID-19 (acute and convalescent) were obtained from the United States, Italy and Spain. PBMCs, B-cell-depleted T cells, or T cells provided the cDNA or gDNA that made up the material.

The authors' processing: Amplification of reference gene primers was used by the study to estimate nucleated cell counts. Sequencing used immunoSEQ multiplex PCR; TCRdb keeps in-frame clones, though not all of them. For V, J and clone size, that table is used; D and trimming come from the DNA. Of fewer than 250,000 clones in the sample, about 83% were seen once. Germline loops: CDR1 SGHAT, CDR2 FQNNGV. The CDR3 length is 13 residues. Trimming left V 5 bases short and J 6 bases short, with 14 bases between. The sequencing input was peripheral blood. The sequence was obtained from a middle-aged man with active or convalescent COVID-19. The genes are TRBV11-2 and TRBJ2-7, with a weak D call TRBD2 (6 bases). The chain's CDR3 is CASSPMGGGEQYF. The CDR3 DNA sequence: TGTGCCAGCAGCCCGATGGGGGGTGGCGAGCAGTACTTC.